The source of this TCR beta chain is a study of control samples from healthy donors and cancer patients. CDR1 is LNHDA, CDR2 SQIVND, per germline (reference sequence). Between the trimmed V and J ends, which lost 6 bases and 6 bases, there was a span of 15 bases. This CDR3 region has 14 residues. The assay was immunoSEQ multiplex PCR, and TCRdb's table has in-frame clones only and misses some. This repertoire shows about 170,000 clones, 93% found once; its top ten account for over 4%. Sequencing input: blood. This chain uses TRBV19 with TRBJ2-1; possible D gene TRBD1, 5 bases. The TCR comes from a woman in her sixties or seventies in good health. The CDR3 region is CASRLSAGINEQFF. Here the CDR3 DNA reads TGTGCCAGTAGGTTGTCGGCAGGGATCAATGAGCAGTTCTTC.